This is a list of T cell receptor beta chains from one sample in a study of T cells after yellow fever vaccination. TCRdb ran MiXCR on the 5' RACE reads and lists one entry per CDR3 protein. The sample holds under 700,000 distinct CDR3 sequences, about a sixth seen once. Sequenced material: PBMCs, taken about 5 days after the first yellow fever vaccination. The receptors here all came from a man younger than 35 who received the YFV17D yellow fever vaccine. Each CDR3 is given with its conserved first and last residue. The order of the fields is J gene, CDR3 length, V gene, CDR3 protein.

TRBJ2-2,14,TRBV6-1,CASSRTPTPGELFF
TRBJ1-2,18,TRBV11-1,CASSLAGTRPGLSYGYTF
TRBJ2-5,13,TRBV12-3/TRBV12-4,CASSFRSSETQYF
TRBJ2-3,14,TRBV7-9,CASRSNARSDTQYF
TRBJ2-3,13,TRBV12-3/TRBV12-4,CASTNGPGDTQYF
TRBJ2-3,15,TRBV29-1,CSVETSGGGADTQYF
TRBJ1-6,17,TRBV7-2,CASSLTGGPNYNSPLHF
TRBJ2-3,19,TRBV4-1,CASSQVGLAGGLGTDTQYF
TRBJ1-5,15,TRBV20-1,CSARVPNVGNQPQHF
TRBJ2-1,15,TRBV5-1,CASSLGQTDNNEQFF
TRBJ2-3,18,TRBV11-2,CASSSGLAGGQGTDTQYF
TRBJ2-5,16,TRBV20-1,CSARDLAGNRQETQYF
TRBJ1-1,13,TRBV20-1,CSASKGVATEAFF
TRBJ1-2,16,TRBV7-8,CASSLGRGRANYGYTF
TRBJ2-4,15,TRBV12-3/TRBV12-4,CASSFRALAKNIQYF
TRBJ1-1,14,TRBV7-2,CASSLDAGGTEAFF
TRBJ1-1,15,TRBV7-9,CASSPKIRVGTEAFF
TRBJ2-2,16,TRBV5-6,CASSFPRGPNTGELFF
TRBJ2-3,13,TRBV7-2,CASTDPPTDTQYF
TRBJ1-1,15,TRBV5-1,CASSLLLGKETEAFF
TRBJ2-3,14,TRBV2,CASREGPGTDTQYF
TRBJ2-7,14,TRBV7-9,CASSSTSTDYEQYF
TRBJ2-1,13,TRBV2,CASTSAPYNEQFF
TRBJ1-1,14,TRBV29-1,CSVVRPPGFTEAFF
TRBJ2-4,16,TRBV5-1,CASSLEGGLAKNIQYF
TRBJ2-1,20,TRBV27,CASSALDWGLAGSTEGKQLF
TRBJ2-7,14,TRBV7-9,CASTKRGNTYEQYF
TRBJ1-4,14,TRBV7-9,CASSPMSRTEKLFF
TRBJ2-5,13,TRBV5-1,CASSPGLSETQYF
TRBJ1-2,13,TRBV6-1,CASRGQGVAGYTF
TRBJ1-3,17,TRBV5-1,CASSLPVVGVTGNTIYF
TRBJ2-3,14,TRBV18,CASSPRAALDTQYF
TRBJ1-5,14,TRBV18,CASSATGDNQPQHF
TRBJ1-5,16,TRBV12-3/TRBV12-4,CASSPLRGTGNQPQHF
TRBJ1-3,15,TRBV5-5,CASSFGLPSGNTIYF
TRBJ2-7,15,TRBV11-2,CASSPRAGQGGEQYF
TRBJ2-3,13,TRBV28,CASSWLKRDTQYF
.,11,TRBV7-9,CASSFQDTQYF
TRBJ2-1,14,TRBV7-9,CASSRTGGYNEQFF
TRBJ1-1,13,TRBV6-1,CASSPGPLREAFF
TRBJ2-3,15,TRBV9,CASSIDGTGGDTQYF
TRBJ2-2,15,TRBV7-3,CASSKDITNTGELFF
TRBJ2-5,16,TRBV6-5,CASSYSYGRSQETQYF